This T cell receptor (beta chain) was sequenced during a study of blood T cell repertoires in COVID-19. Across about 22 US areas, participants ranged in age from about 18 to 90 years. Allocation to cohorts depended on clinical history reported by the participants. As processed by the authors: Reference gene primers were amplified, and this amplification served to estimate nucleated cell counts. Data came from immunoSEQ multiplex PCR; TCRdb stores just in-frame clones and leaves some out. V and J calls and clone size are as listed in that table; D and trimming were resolved from the DNA. The table includes 200,000 to 250,000 clones, 70% to 90% detected once. V was cut by 0 bases and J by 2 bases, with 13 bases left in between. The CDR3 runs to 16 residues. CDR1 and CDR2 from the germline V gene are LGHNA and YSLEER.

The sequence came from a man aged 25-45 years who had recovered from COVID-19. The sample taken for sequencing was PBMCs or T cells enriched from blood (not recorded which). The chain links TRBV4-3 to TRBJ2-5; D may be TRBD1 (6 bases). CDR3 coding DNA: TGCGCCAGCAGCCAAGAGGGTCCCGGGACACAAGAGACCCAGTACTTC. It is translated as CASSQEGPGTQETQYF.